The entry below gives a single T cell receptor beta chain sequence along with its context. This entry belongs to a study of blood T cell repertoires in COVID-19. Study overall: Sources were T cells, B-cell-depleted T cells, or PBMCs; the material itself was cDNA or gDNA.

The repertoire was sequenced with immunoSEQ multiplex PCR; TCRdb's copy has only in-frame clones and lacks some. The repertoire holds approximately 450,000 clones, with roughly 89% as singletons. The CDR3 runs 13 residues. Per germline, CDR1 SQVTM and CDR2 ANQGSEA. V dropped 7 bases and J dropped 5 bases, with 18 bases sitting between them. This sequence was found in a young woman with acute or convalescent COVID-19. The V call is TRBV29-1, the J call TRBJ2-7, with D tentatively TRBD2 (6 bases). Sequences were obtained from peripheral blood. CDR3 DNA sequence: TGCAGCGCGGTGACGGGGGATCGCGACGAGCAGTACTTC. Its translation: CSAVTGDRDEQYF.